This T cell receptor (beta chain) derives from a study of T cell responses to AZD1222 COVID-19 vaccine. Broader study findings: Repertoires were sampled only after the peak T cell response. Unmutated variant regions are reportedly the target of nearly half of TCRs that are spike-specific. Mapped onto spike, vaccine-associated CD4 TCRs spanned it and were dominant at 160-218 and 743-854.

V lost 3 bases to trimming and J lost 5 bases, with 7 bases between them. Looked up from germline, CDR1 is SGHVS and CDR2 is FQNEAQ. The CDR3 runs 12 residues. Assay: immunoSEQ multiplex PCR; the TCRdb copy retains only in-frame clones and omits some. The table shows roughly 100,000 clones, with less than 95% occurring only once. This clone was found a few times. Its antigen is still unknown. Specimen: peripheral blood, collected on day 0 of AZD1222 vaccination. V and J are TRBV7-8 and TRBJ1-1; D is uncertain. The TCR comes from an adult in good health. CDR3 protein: CASSLGETEAFF. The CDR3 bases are TGTGCCAGCAGCTTGGGTGAGACTGAAGCTTTCTTT.